A selection of T cell receptor beta chains follows, all from one sample in a study of T-cell memory formation after mild COVID-19. TCRdb processed the 5' RACE reads anew with MiXCR; each CDR3 protein has one entry. The sample carries some 440,000 distinct CDR3 sequences, roughly 25% recorded once. Material for sequencing was PBMCs or a T cell subset sorted from them (not recorded which). Every receptor here comes from an adult woman who had mild COVID-19 (a few samples of this study predate the infection). Cell type and time point are not known. Each CDR3 is given with its conserved first and last residue. The order of the fields is D gene, clone size, V gene, J gene, CDR3 DNA, CDR3 protein. The D gene is left open where the match is weak. A clone size is listed for some rows: how often the clone was seen (once, few, many), or a class if it is expanded.

d_gene: .; abundance: few; v_gene: TRBV28; j_gene: TRBJ1-1; CDR3nt: TGTGCCAGCAGTACGAGCGCGGGGGTCGCTGAAGCTTTCTTT; CDR3aa: CASSTSAGVAEAFF
d_gene: .; abundance: .; v_gene: TRBV7-8; j_gene: TRBJ2-2; CDR3nt: TGTGCCAGCAGCTTTGGCGGCCCCACCGGGGAGCTGTTTTTT; CDR3aa: CASSFGGPTGELFF
d_gene: .; abundance: few; v_gene: TRBV6-5; j_gene: TRBJ2-3; CDR3nt: TGTGCCAGCAGCCTAGCGAGCATCACAGATACGCAGTATTTT; CDR3aa: CASSLASITDTQYF
d_gene: TRBD2; abundance: few; v_gene: TRBV5-5; j_gene: TRBJ2-2; CDR3nt: TGTGCCAGCAGCTTACTAGCGGGGGCGAACACCGGGGAGCTGTTTTTT; CDR3aa: CASSLLAGANTGELFF
d_gene: TRBD1; abundance: .; v_gene: TRBV24-1; j_gene: TRBJ2-7; CDR3nt: TGTGCCACCAGTGATTTTGGGACAGGGGCAAGCGAGCAGTACTTC; CDR3aa: CATSDFGTGASEQYF
d_gene: TRBD2; abundance: .; v_gene: TRBV24-1; j_gene: TRBJ2-7; CDR3nt: TGTGCCACCAGTGATCCAAAGACTAGCGGAAGTTACGAGCAGTACTTC; CDR3aa: CATSDPKTSGSYEQYF
d_gene: .; abundance: few; v_gene: TRBV19; j_gene: TRBJ1-2; CDR3nt: TGTGCCAGTAGTATCGGCCAGGGAGGACCCTATGGCTACACCTTC; CDR3aa: CASSIGQGGPYGYTF
d_gene: TRBD1; abundance: .; v_gene: TRBV12-3/TRBV12-4; j_gene: TRBJ2-7; CDR3nt: TGTGCCAGCACCACTTCGCGGGCAGGGGGCTACGAGCAGTACTTC; CDR3aa: CASTTSRAGGYEQYF
d_gene: .; abundance: few; v_gene: TRBV12-3/TRBV12-4; j_gene: TRBJ2-5; CDR3nt: TGTGCCAGCAGTTTTTTGCATATACAAGAGACCCAGTACTTC; CDR3aa: CASSFLHIQETQYF
d_gene: .; abundance: .; v_gene: TRBV5-1; j_gene: TRBJ1-1; CDR3nt: TGCGCCAGCAGCCTCGGACCCTCGAACACTGAAGCTTTCTTT; CDR3aa: CASSLGPSNTEAFF
d_gene: .; abundance: few; v_gene: TRBV7-9; j_gene: TRBJ2-5; CDR3nt: TGTGCCAGCAGCCCCCCCGGGAATCTTGCCGCGGGGACCCAGTACTTC; CDR3aa: CASSPPGNLAAGTQYF
d_gene: .; abundance: .; v_gene: TRBV11-3; j_gene: TRBJ1-2; CDR3nt: TGTGCCAGCAGCCGCAAGTGGACGGATGGCTACACCTTC; CDR3aa: CASSRKWTDGYTF
d_gene: .; abundance: .; v_gene: TRBV18; j_gene: TRBJ1-5; CDR3nt: TGTGCCAGCTCCGACTACTCTGATCAGCCCCAGCATTTT; CDR3aa: CASSDYSDQPQHF
d_gene: .; abundance: .; v_gene: TRBV10-3; j_gene: TRBJ2-7; CDR3nt: TGTGCCATCAGTGAGGGGTTTTACTCCTACGAGCAGTACTTC; CDR3aa: CAISEGFYSYEQYF
d_gene: TRBD2; abundance: .; v_gene: TRBV19; j_gene: TRBJ2-5; CDR3nt: TGTGCCAGTAGTATTTGGCTAGCGGGCGGGACGGGGACCCAGTACTTC; CDR3aa: CASSIWLAGGTGTQYF
d_gene: .; abundance: few; v_gene: TRBV28; j_gene: TRBJ2-3; CDR3nt: TGTGCCAGCAGTTCTTGGAGGGGTCCTAGGCCAGATACGCAGTATTTT; CDR3aa: CASSSWRGPRPDTQYF
d_gene: .; abundance: many; v_gene: TRBV7-9; j_gene: TRBJ2-7; CDR3nt: TGTGCCAGCAGCTTTGGCATATCCTACGAGCAGTACTTC; CDR3aa: CASSFGISYEQYF
d_gene: .; abundance: .; v_gene: TRBV6-5; j_gene: TRBJ2-7; CDR3nt: TGTGCCAGCACTAAAACATGGCGGGCCGAGCAGTACTTC; CDR3aa: CASTKTWRAEQYF
d_gene: TRBD2; abundance: many; v_gene: TRBV18; j_gene: TRBJ2-3; CDR3nt: TGTGCCAGCAGCCCGGGACTAGCGGACACAGATACGCAGTATTTT; CDR3aa: CASSPGLADTDTQYF
d_gene: .; abundance: .; v_gene: TRBV4-3; j_gene: TRBJ2-7; CDR3nt: TGCGCCAGCAGCCAAGATCGAAACTACGAGCAGTACTTC; CDR3aa: CASSQDRNYEQYF
d_gene: .; abundance: .; v_gene: TRBV12-3/TRBV12-4; j_gene: TRBJ2-3; CDR3nt: TGTGCCAGCAGTTCACTCCGGGCCTTCACAGATACGCAGTATTTT; CDR3aa: CASSSLRAFTDTQYF
d_gene: TRBD1; abundance: few; v_gene: TRBV29-1; j_gene: TRBJ2-1; CDR3nt: TGCAGCGTGAGGCCCGGGACAGACGTCTCAGGGCAGTTCTTC; CDR3aa: CSVRPGTDVSGQFF
d_gene: TRBD1; abundance: .; v_gene: TRBV5-1; j_gene: TRBJ2-5; CDR3nt: TGCGCCAGCAGCGAGGGACAGGGGAAAGAGACCCAGTACTTC; CDR3aa: CASSEGQGKETQYF
d_gene: .; abundance: .; v_gene: TRBV23-1; j_gene: TRBJ2-3; CDR3nt: TGCGCCGCGGCCCCGGCAGGGAGGAGGGCAGATACGCAGTATTTT; CDR3aa: CAAAPAGRRADTQYF
d_gene: TRBD1; abundance: few; v_gene: TRBV5-6; j_gene: TRBJ1-1; CDR3nt: TGTGCCAGCAGCTCATCCCACACAGGGGGCCTCGACACTGAAGCTTTCTTT; CDR3aa: CASSSSHTGGLDTEAFF
d_gene: TRBD1; abundance: few; v_gene: TRBV7-3; j_gene: TRBJ2-1; CDR3nt: TGTGCCAGCAGCCAAACCCAAGGACAGGGTCGGGAGCAGTTCTTC; CDR3aa: CASSQTQGQGREQFF
d_gene: TRBD2; abundance: few; v_gene: TRBV12-3/TRBV12-4; j_gene: TRBJ2-1; CDR3nt: TGTGCCAGCAGTTTAGGGCCAGCGGGGGGAGATAATGAGCAGTTCTTC; CDR3aa: CASSLGPAGGDNEQFF
d_gene: .; abundance: .; v_gene: TRBV12-5; j_gene: TRBJ2-7; CDR3nt: TGTGCTAGTGGCCTCGGAGCCCAGGGCGTCTACGAGCAGTACTTC; CDR3aa: CASGLGAQGVYEQYF
d_gene: .; abundance: .; v_gene: TRBV12-3/TRBV12-4; j_gene: TRBJ1-2; CDR3nt: TGTGCCAGCAGTACCGCGGGTGGTCGCGGCTACACCTTC; CDR3aa: CASSTAGGRGYTF
d_gene: .; abundance: .; v_gene: TRBV5-5; j_gene: TRBJ1-5; CDR3nt: TGTGCCAGCAGCTTGGATGCCAATCAGCCCCAGCATTTT; CDR3aa: CASSLDANQPQHF
d_gene: .; abundance: .; v_gene: TRBV14; j_gene: TRBJ2-3; CDR3nt: TGTGCCAGCAGCCAACTGACGACCTACACAGATACGCAGTATTTT; CDR3aa: CASSQLTTYTDTQYF
d_gene: .; abundance: .; v_gene: TRBV11-2; j_gene: TRBJ2-3; CDR3nt: TGTGCCAGCAGCGAAGGACTTCGGGAAGTGCCAGATACGCAGTATTTT; CDR3aa: CASSEGLREVPDTQYF